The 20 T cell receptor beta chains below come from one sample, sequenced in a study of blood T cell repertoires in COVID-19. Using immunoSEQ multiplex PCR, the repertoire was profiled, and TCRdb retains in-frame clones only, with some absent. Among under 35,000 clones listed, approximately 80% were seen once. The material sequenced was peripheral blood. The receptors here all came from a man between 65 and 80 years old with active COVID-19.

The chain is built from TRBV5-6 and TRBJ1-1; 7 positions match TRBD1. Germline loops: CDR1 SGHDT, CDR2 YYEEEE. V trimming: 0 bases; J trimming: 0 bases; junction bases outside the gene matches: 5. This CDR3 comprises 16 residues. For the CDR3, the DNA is TGTGCCAGCAGCTTGGTCACAGGGGCCCTGAACACTGAAGCTTTCTTT. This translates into CASSLVTGALNTEAFF.

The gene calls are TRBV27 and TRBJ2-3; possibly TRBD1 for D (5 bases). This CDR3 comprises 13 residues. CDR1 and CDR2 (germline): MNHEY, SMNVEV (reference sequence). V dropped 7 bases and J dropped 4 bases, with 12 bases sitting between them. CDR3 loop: CASTARAPDTQYF. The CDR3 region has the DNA TGTGCCAGCACCGCCAGGGCCCCAGATACGCAGTATTTT.

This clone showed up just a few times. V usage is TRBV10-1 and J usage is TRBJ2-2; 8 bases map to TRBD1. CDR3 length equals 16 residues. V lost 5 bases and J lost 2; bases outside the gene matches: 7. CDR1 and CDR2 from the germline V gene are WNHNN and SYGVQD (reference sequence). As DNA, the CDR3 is TGCGCCAGCAGTTCGGGACAGGTTGTAAACACCGGGGAGCTGTTTTTT. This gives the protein CASSSGQVVNTGELFF.

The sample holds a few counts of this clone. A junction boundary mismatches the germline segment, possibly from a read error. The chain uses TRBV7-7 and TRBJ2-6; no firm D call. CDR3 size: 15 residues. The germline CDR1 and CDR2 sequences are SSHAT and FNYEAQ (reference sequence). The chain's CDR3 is CASSPGGSGANVLTF. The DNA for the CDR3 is TGTGCTAGCAGCCCAGGTGGCTCTGGGGCCAACGTCCTGACTTTC.

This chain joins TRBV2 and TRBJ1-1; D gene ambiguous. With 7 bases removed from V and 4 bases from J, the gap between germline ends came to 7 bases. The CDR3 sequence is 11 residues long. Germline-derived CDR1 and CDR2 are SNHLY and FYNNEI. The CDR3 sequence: CASKYSTEAFF. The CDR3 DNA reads TGTGCCAGCAAGTACAGCACTGAAGCTTTCTTT.

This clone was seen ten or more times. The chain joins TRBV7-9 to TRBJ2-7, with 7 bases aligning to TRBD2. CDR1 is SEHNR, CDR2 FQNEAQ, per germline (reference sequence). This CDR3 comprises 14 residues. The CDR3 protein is CATTGLAVTMEQYF. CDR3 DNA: TGTGCTACCACGGGGCTAGCGGTTACTATGGAGCAGTACTTC.

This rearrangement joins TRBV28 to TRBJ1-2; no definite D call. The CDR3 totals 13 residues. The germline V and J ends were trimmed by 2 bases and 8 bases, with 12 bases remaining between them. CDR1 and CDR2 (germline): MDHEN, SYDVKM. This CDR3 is CASSLNRFSGYTF. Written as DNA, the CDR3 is TGTGCCAGCAGTTTAAACAGATTTTCCGGCTACACCTTC.

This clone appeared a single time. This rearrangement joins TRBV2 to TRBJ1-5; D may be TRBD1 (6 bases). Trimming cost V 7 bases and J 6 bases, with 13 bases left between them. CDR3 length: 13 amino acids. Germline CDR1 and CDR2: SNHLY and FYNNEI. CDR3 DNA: TGTGCCAGCACGATAACAGGGTTTCAGCCCCAGCATTTT. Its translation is CASTITGFQPQHF.

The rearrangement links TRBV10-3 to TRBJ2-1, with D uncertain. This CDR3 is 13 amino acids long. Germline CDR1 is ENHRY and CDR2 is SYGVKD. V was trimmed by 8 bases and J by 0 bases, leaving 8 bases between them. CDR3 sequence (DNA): TGTGCCATCCAGGTCAACTCCTACAATGAGCAGTTCTTC. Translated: CAIQVNSYNEQFF.

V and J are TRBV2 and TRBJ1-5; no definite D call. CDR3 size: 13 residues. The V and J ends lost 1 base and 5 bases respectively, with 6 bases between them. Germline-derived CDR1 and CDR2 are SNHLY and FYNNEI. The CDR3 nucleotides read TGTGCCAGCAGTGAAGATATCGATCAGCCCCAGCATTTT. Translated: CASSEDIDQPQHF.

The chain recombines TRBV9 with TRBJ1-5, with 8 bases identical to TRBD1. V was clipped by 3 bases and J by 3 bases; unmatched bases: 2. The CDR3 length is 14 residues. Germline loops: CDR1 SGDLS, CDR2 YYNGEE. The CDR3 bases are TGTGCCAGCAGCGCAGGGGGCTACAATCAGCCCCAGCATTTT. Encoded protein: CASSAGGYNQPQHF.

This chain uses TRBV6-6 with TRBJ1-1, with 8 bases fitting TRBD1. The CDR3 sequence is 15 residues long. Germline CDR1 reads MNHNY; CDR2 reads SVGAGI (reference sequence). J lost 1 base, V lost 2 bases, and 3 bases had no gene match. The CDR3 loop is CASSYQGQANTEAFF. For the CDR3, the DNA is TGTGCCAGCAGTTACCAGGGACAGGCGAACACTGAAGCTTTCTTT.

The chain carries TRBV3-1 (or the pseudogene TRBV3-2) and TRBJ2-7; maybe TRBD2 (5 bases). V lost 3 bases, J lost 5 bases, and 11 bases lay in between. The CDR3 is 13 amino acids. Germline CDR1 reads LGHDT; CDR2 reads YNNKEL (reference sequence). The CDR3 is CASSQFLGNEQYF. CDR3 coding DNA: TGTGCCAGCAGCCAGTTCCTCGGGAACGAGCAGTACTTC.

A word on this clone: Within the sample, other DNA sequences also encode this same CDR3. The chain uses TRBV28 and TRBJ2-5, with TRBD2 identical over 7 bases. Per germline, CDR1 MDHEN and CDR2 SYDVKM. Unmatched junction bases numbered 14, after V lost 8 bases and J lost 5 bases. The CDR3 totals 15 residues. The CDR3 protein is CASFLVGGVGETQYF. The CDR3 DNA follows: TGTGCCAGCTTTTTAGTGGGGGGGGTGGGGGAGACCCAGTACTTC.

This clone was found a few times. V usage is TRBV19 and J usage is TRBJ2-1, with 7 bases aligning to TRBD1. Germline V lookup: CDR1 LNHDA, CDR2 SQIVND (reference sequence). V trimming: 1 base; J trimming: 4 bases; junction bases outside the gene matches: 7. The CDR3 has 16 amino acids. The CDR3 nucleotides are TGTGCCAGTAGTATAGGGGGACAGAACATTTACAATGAGCAGTTCTTC. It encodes CASSIGGQNIYNEQFF.

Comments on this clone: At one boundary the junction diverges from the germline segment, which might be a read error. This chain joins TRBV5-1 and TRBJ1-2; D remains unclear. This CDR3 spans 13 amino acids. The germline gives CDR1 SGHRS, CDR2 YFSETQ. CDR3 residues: CASRLETTGGYTF. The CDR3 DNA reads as TGCGCCAGCAGGTTGGAGACAACCGGAGGCTACACCTTC.

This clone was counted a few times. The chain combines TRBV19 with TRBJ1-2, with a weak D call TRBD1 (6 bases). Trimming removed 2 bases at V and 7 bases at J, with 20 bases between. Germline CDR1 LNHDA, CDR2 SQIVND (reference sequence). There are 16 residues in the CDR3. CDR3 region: CASSINQRQVLGGYTF. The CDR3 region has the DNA TGTGCCAGTAGTATAAACCAAAGACAGGTCTTGGGTGGCTACACCTTC. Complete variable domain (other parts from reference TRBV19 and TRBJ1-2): DGGITQSPKYLFRKEGQNVTLSCEQNLNHDAMYWYRQDPGQGLRLIYYSQIVNDFQKGDIAEGYSVSREKKESFPLTVTSAQKNPTAFYLCASSINQRQVLGGYTFGSGTRLTVV.

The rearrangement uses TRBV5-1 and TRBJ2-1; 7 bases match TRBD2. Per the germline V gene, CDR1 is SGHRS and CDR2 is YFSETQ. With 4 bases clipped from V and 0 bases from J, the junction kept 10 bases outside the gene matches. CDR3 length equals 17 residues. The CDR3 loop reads CASSQSRASGSYNEQFF. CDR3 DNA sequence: TGCGCCAGCAGCCAAAGCCGAGCTAGCGGCTCCTACAATGAGCAGTTCTTC.

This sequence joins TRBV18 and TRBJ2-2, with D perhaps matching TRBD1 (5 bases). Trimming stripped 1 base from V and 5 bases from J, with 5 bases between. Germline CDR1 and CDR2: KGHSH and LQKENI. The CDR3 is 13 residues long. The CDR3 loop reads CASSPQGTGELFF. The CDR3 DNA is TGTGCCAGCTCACCACAGGGGACCGGGGAGCTGTTTTTT.

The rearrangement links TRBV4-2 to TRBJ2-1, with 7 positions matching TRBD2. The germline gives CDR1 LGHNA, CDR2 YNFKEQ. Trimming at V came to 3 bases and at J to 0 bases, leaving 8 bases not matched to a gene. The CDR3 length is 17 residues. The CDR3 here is CASSQALRGSSYNEQFF. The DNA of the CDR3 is TGTGCCAGCAGCCAGGCCCTGCGGGGGAGCTCCTACAATGAGCAGTTCTTC.